This TCR beta chain was sequenced in a study of neoadjuvant anti-PD-1 for oral cavity cancer. Whole-study context: Patients mostly received three to four biweekly nivolumab doses at 3 mg/kg before surgery. Non-progressing patients received a fourth nivolumab dose near day 43, then surgery on days 50-56. Study outcomes and limitations: PBMC Gini-index clonality exceeded responders' in non-responders post-nivolumab.

This clone was seen more than once but under ten times. Its antigen remains unidentified. The table came from immunoSEQ multiplex PCR; TCRdb's copy has only in-frame clones and leaves some out. In the table there are 65,000 to 95,000 clones, about four fifths of which are singletons. The CDR3 covers 15 residues. From germline, CDR1 is LNHDA and CDR2 SQIVND (reference sequence). V gave up 5 bases and J gave up 5 bases; unmatched junction bases: 12. No culture or expansion preceded analysis of these blood cells. This chain uses TRBV19 with TRBJ2-7, with 7 positions matching TRBD1. The clonotype originates from a person aged 35-79 years with oral cavity squamous cell carcinoma. The source was PBMCs, collected before nivolumab (anti-PD-1) treatment. The CDR3, as DNA: TGTGCCAGTAGTGTCCAGACAGGGCGGAATGACGAGCAGTACTTC. Protein product: CASSVQTGRNDEQYF.